This is a list of T cell receptor beta chains from one sample in a study of T cells in Graves' hyperthyroidism and ophthalmopathy. TCRdb ran MiXCR on the multiplex PCR reads and lists one entry per CDR3 protein. The table shows hundreds of thousands of distinct CDR3 sequences, with over 35% occurring only once. The sample consisted of blood. These receptors were obtained from a young man with Graves' hyperthyroidism. Both conserved end residues are part of each CDR3. The order of the fields is J gene, V gene, D gene, clone size, CDR3 DNA, CDR3 protein. The D gene is left open where the match is weak. The size of a clone is reported for some rows only, either as once, few or many, or as a class for expanded clones.

J: TRBJ1-4; V: TRBV29-1; D: NA; size: NA; DNA: TGCAGCGTAGGAGATTGGTCGAGCACGCGGAGAAAACTGTTTTTT; CDR3: CSVGDWSSTRRKLFF
J: TRBJ2-7; V: TRBV19; D: NA; size: NA; DNA: TGTGCCAGTAGTATGGTCAGGGCAGACGAGCAGTACTTC; CDR3: CASSMVRADEQYF
J: TRBJ2-7; V: TRBV15; D: TRBD1; size: NA; DNA: TGTGCCACCAGCAGGACAGGACAGGCCTACGAGCAGTACTTC; CDR3: CATSRTGQAYEQYF
J: TRBJ1-5; V: TRBV9; D: TRBD1; size: NA; DNA: TGTGCCAGCAGCGGAGACAGGGAGACCCAGCATTTT; CDR3: CASSGDRETQHF
J: TRBJ2-5; V: TRBV7-9; D: NA; size: many; DNA: TGTGCCAGCAGCTCCTCAGGGAGCCAAGAGACCCAGTACTTC; CDR3: CASSSSGSQETQYF
J: TRBJ2-7; V: TRBV5-1; D: NA; size: few; DNA: TGCGCCAGCAGCTTGGGGCGCACAGGGAACTACGAGCAGTACTTC; CDR3: CASSLGRTGNYEQYF
J: TRBJ1-2; V: TRBV7-3; D: NA; size: NA; DNA: TGTGCCAGCAGCTTAGGTCACGGCGCTAACTATGGCTACACCTTC; CDR3: CASSLGHGANYGYTF
J: TRBJ2-7; V: TRBV7-6; D: NA; size: few; DNA: TGTGCCAGCAGCTCGGGTTTTACCTACGAGCAGTACTTC; CDR3: CASSSGFTYEQYF
J: TRBJ1-3; V: TRBV7-8; D: NA; size: NA; DNA: TGTGCCAGCAGCTTAGTCGGGGCAGGGCCAAATTCGGGAAACACCATATATTTT; CDR3: CASSLVGAGPNSGNTIYF
J: TRBJ1-2; V: TRBV7-9; D: TRBD1; size: NA; DNA: TGTGCCAGCAGCTATATTACAGGGGGAGTGAATGGCTACACCTTC; CDR3: CASSYITGGVNGYTF
J: TRBJ2-7; V: TRBV12-3/TRBV12-4; D: TRBD1; size: few; DNA: TGTGCCAGCAGTTACTCGACAGGGGAACGGTACGAGCAGTACTTC; CDR3: CASSYSTGERYEQYF
J: TRBJ2-7; V: TRBV15; D: NA; size: NA; DNA: TGTGCCACCAGCAGAGGTGAAGGGTCCTACGAGCAGTACTTC; CDR3: CATSRGEGSYEQYF
J: TRBJ2-2; V: TRBV20-1; D: TRBD1; size: NA; DNA: TGCAGTGGGACGGACAGGGGGAACACCGGGGAGCTGTCTTGG; CDR3: CSGTDRGNTGELSW
J: TRBJ1-2; V: TRBV19; D: NA; size: many; DNA: TGTGCCAGTACTGACCTCTATGGCTACACCTTC; CDR3: CASTDLYGYTF
J: TRBJ1-6; V: TRBV28; D: NA; size: few; DNA: TGTGCCAGCAGTTTAAGCAGGTCGCTAAATTCACCCCTCCACTTT; CDR3: CASSLSRSLNSPLHF